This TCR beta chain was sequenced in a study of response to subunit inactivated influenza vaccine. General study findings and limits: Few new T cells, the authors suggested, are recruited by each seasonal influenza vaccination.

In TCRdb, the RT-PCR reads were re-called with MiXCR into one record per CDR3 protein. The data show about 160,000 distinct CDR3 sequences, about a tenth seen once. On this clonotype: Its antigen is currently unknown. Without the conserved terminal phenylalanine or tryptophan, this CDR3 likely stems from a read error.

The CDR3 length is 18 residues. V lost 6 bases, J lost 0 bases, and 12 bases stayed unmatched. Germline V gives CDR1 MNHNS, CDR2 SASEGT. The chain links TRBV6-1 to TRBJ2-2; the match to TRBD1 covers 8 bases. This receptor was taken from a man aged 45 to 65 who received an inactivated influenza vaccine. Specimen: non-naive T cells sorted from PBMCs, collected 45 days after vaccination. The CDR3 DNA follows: TGTGCCAGCAGGCTCCCGGAAGGACAGGGAGCGAACACCGGGGAGCTGTTTTCT. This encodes CASRLPEGQGANTGELFS.